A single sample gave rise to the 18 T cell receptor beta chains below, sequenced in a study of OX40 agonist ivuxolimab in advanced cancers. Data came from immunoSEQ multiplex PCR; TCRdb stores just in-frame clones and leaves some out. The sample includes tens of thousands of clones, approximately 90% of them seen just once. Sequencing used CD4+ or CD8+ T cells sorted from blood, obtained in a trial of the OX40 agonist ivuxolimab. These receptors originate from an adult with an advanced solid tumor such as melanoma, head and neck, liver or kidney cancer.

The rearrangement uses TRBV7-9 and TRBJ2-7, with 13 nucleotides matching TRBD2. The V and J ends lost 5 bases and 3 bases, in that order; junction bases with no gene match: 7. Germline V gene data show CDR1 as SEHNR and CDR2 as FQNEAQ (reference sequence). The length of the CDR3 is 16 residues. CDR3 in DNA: TGTGCCAGCAGCCCCGGGACTAGCGGGGACCGCTACGAGCAGTACTTC. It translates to CASSPGTSGDRYEQYF.

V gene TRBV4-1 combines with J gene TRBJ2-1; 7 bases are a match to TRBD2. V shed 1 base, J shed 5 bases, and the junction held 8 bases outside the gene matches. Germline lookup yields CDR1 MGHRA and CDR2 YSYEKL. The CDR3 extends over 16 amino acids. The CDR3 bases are TGCGCCAGCAGCCAAGTCCGGCTAGCGGAAAACAATGAGCAGTTCTTC. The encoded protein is CASSQVRLAENNEQFF.

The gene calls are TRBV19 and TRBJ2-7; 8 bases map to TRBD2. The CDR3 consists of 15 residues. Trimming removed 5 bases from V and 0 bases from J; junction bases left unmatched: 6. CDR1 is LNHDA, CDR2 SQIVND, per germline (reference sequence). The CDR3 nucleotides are TGTGCCAGTAGTCTGACTAGCGCTATCTCCTACGAGCAGTACTTC. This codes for CASSLTSAISYEQYF.

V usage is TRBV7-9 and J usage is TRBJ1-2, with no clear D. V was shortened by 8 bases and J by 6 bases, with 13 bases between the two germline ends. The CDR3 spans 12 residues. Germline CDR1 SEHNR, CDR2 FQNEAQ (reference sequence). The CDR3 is CASQYGYDGYTF. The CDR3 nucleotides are TGTGCCAGCCAGTATGGGTACGATGGCTACACCTTC.

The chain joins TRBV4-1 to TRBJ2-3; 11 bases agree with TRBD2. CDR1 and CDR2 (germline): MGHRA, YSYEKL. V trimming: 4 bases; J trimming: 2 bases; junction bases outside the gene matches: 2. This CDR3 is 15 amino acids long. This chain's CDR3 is CASSPTSGDTDTQYF. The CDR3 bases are TGCGCCAGCAGCCCGACTAGCGGGGACACAGATACGCAGTATTTT.

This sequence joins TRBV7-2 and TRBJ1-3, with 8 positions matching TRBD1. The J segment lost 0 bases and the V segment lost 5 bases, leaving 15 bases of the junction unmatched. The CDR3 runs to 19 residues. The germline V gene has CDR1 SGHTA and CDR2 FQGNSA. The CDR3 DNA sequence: TGTGCCAGCAGCCCGGAGGGACAGGAGAGGGCTCTCTCTGGAAACACCATATATTTT. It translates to CASSPEGQERALSGNTIYF. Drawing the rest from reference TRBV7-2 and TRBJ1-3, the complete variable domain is GAGVSQSPSNKVTEKGKDVELRCDPISGHTALYWYRQSLGQGLEFLIYFQGNSAPDKSGLPSDRFSAERTGGSVSTLTIQRTQQEDSAVYLCASSPEGQERALSGNTIYFGEGSWLTVV.

The CDR3, as DNA: TGTGCCAGCAGTTTAGGTCGTGAGGGGGCCCACCGGGACGAGCAGTACTTC. It translates to CASSLGREGAHRDEQYF. The rearrangement joins TRBV28 to TRBJ2-7; TRBD1 matches 7 bases. J gave up 5 bases and V 2 bases, and 15 bases lay outside the gene matches. This CDR3 has 17 residues. Per the germline V gene, CDR1 is MDHEN and CDR2 is SYDVKM.

CDR3 loop: CASSHPGLAGGGAYNEQFF. Here the CDR3 DNA reads TGTGCCAGCAGCCATCCGGGACTAGCGGGAGGAGGGGCCTACAATGAGCAGTTCTTC. The chain employs TRBV14 and TRBJ2-1; 15 nucleotides agree with TRBD2. This CDR3 region has 19 residues. CDR1 is SGHDN, CDR2 FVKESK, per germline. Trimming took 3 bases from V and 2 from J; bases not matched to a gene: 8.

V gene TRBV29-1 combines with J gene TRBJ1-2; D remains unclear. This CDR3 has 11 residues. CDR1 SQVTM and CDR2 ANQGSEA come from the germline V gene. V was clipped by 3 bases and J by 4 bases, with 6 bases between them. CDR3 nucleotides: TGCAGCGTTGAGTTTCGCTATGGCTACACCTTC. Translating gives CSVEFRYGYTF.

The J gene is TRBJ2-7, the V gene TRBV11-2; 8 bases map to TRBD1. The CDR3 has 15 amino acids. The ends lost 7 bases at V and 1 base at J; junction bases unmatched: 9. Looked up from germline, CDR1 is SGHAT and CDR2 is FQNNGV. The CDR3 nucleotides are TGTGCCAGCAAAACCGGGACAGGCGATTCCTACGAGCAGTACTTC. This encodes CASKTGTGDSYEQYF.

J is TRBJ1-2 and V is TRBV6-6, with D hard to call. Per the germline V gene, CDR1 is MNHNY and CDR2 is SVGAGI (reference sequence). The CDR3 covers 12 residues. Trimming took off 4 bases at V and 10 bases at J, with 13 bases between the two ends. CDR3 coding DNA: TGTGCCAGCAGTTCACCACGCGGAGCCTACACCTTC. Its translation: CASSSPRGAYTF.

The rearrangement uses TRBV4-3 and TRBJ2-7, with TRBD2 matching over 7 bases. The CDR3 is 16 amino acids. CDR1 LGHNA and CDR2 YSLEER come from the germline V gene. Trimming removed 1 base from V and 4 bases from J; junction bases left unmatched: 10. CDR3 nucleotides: TGCGCCAGCAGCCAAGGGTCGCGGACTAGTTTGTACGAGCAGTACTTC. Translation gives CASSQGSRTSLYEQYF.

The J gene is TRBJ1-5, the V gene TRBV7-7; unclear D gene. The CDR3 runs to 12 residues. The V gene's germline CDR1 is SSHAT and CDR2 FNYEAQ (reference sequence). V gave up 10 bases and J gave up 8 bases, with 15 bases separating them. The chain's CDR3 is CATPSPLEPQHF. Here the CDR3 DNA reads TGTGCCACCCCGTCCCCTCTTGAGCCCCAGCATTTT. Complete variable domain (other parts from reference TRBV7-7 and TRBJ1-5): GAGVSQSPRYKVTKRGQDVTLRCDPISSHATLYWYQQALGQGPEFLTYFNYEAQPDKSGLPSDRFSAERPEGSISTLTIQRTEQRDSAMYRCATPSPLEPQHFGDGTRLSIL.

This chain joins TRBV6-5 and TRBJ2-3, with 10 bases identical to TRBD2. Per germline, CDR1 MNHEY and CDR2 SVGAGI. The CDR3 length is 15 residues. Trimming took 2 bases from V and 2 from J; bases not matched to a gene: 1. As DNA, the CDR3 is TGTGCCAGCAGTTACACTAGCGGGGTCACAGATACGCAGTATTTT. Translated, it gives CASSYTSGVTDTQYF.

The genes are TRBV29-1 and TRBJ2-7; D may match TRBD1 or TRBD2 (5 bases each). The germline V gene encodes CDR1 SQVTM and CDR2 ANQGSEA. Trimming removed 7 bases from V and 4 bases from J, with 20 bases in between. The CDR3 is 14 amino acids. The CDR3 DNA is TGCAGCGCCCCCGGGGCCCAGGGAACTTACGAGCAGTACTTC. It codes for CSAPGAQGTYEQYF.

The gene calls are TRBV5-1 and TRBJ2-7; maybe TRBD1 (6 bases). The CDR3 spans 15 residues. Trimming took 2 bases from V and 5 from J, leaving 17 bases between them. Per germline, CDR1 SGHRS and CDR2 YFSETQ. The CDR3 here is CASSFLDRRVNEQYF. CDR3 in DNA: TGCGCCAGCAGCTTTTTGGACAGACGAGTAAACGAGCAGTACTTC.

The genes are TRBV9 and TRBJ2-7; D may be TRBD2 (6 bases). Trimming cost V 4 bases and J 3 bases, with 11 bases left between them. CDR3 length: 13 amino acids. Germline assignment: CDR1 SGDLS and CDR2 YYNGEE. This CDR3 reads CASSIQGGYEQYF. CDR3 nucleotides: TGTGCCAGCAGCATCCAGGGAGGCTACGAGCAGTACTTC.

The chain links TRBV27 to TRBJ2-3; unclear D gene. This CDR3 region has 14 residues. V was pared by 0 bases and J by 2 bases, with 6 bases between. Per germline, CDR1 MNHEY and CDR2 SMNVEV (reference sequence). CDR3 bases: TGTGCCAGCAGTTTATCCCAGCACACAGATACGCAGTATTTT. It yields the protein CASSLSQHTDTQYF.